Sequencing of this T cell receptor beta chain was carried out in a study of T cell responses to AZD1222 COVID-19 vaccine (dated by TCRdb to the early 2020s). Study-wide context: AZD1222 recipients with second doses at about 4 weeks or about 12 weeks were pooled, because spike-specific TCR depth and breadth did not differ between schedules. A total of approximately 240 trial participants underwent TCR sequencing, of whom 207 had received two doses of AZD1222 and some 26 had received two doses of the MenACWY control vaccine. Trial participants were enrolled into age subgroups of 18-55, 56-69 and 70-plus years, which contained around 150, 29 and 61 TCR-sequenced participants, respectively. The study at large found these results: In the small 56-69-year group, the increase in depth fell short of significance, most likely because of low power. The whole spike protein was spanned by vaccine-associated CD4 TCRs, and dominant responses were seen in regions 160-218 and 743-854. Only six AZD1222 recipients were SARS-CoV-2 seropositive at baseline, limiting conclusions about previously exposed vaccinees. Participants were mostly white British, with more females than males. The authors suggested clonal diversity may have been underestimated. Spike-specific TCR breadth and depth rose significantly after two AZD1222 doses compared with day 0 and with MenACWY recipients. Because no samples from the day 14 peak response were available, repertoires could be characterized only after the peak T cell response. Reportedly, close to half of the unique spike-specific TCRs recognized epitopes lying outside the regions that are mutated in the B.1.351 and B.1.1.7 variants.

The germline V gene gives CDR1 as MNHEY and CDR2 as SVGAGI. V is pared back by 7 bases and J by 7 bases, with 16 bases lying between the germline termini. From the cysteine up to the phenylalanine, the CDR3 has a length of 13 residues. The DNA shown is the 39-base CDR3, in frame from base 1. Notes on this clone: Its antigen specificity is not known. Base quality data are lacking; no much larger clone is found one base away.

Reading the label with the study, this specimen's time point is: baseline before first vaccination. The vaccinee samples were drawn from two UK trials, COV001 and COV002, one of which was a single-blind randomized controlled phase 2/3 trial testing AZD1222 (ChAdOx1 nCoV-19) in healthy adults. For TCRbeta chain sequencing, PBMC samples from trial participants were taken at day 0 and at day 28 after the second dose. The CDR3 regions of human TCRbeta chains were analyzed by immunosequencing. The published analysis was carried out like this. TCRs in the repertoires were matched against a reference library of SARS-CoV-2-specific TCRs that had been generated with the MIRA antigen-specificity platform. Breadth was defined as the fraction of unique TCRs that were SARS-CoV-2-associated. Depth was defined as the fraction of total T cells that were SARS-CoV-2-associated. Each spike-specific TCR was assigned to its reactive spike region and to a CD4 or CD8 class using the MIRA data. Log10-transformed breadth and depth values were compared by one-way ANOVA with Sidak's multiple comparisons tests. What TCRdb holds here is the immuneACCESS table cut down to in-frame rearrangements. Part of the clones is not present; checked against another copy, under half of the missing clones reflect an unresolved V gene, and the others are unexplained. V and J calls and clone size are given by that table; D and trimming were obtained from the DNA. A total of 90,000 to 110,000 clones appear in this sample, about 88% of them only once. The top ten hold about 9.1% of the sample.

The receptor chain draws on TRBV6-5 and TRBJ1-2; there is no confident call for the D gene. Sequenced material: peripheral blood, taken on day 0 of AZD1222 vaccination. The origin of this receptor is an adult in good health. This receptor carries the CDR3 CASTLGEAGGYTF. The DNA is TGTGCCAGCACCCTTGGGGAGGCGGGTGGCTACACCTTC.